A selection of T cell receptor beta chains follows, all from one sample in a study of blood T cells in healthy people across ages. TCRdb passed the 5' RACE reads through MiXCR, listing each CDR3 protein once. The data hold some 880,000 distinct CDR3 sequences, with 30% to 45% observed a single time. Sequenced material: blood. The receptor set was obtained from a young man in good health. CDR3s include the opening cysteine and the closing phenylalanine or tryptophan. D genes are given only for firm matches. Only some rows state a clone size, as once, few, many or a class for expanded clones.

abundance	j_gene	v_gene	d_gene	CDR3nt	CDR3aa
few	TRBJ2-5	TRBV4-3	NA	TGCGCCAGCAGCCAAGATTCGAGGGTAAAGACCCAGTACTTC	CASSQDSRVKTQYF
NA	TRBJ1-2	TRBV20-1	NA	TGCAGTGCTCCCAGGCAGGACAAAGGCGGCCACACCTTC	CSAPRQDKGGHTF
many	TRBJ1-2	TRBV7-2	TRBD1	TGTGCCAGCAGCTTACGAGACAGGGGCGGCTACACCTTC	CASSLRDRGGYTF
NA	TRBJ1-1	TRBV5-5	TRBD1	TGTGCCAGCAGCTGGGGGCGGACAGGGACAATGAACACTGAAGCTTTCTTT	CASSWGRTGTMNTEAFF
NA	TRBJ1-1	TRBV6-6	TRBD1	TGTGTCAGCAGCAGGGGGGCTCGTAACACTGAAGCTTTCTTT	CVSSRGARNTEAFF
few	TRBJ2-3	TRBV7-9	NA	TGTGCCAGCAGCTCCAGGGGAAGAGATACGCAGTATTTT	CASSSRGRDTQYF
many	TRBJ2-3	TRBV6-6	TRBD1	TGTGCCAGCAGTCCACAAACAGGGGCTCCGATCATGTATTTT	CASSPQTGAPIMYF
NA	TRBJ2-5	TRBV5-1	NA	TGCGCCAGCAGCGTCGGGCAGGGGCCCGAGACCCAGTACTTC	CASSVGQGPETQYF
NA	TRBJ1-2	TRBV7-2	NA	TGTGCCAGCAGCTTAGCCCAGGGCGGCAATGGCTACACCTTC	CASSLAQGGNGYTF
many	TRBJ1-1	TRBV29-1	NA	TGCAGCGTTGAGGGCAGGGCGAACACTGAAGCTTTCTTT	CSVEGRANTEAFF
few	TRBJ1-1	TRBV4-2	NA	TGTGCCAGCAGCCGATGGGAGACCCACACTGAAGCTTTCTTT	CASSRWETHTEAFF
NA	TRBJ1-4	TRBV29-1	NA	TGCAGCGTAGGAACGGAGACAGGAGGAGGGGAAAAACTGTTTTTT	CSVGTETGGGEKLFF
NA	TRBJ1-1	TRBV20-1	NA	TGCTGTGCTAGCTACTTAGGCGACAGAATGAACACTGAAGCTTTCTTT	CCASYLGDRMNTEAFF
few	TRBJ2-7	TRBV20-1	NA	TGCAGTGCTAGTGAAGGGGGGAGTGAGCAGTACTTC	CSASEGGSEQYF
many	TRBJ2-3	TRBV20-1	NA	TGCAGTGCTAGGGGGTTGGATACGCAGTATTTT	CSARGLDTQYF
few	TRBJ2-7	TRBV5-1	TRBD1	TGCGCCAGCAGCTTACTCCGGGACAGGGGTCTCTACGAGCAGTACTTC	CASSLLRDRGLYEQYF
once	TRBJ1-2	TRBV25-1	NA	TGTGCCAGCAGACTAGAGGATGGCTACACCTTC	CASRLEDGYTF
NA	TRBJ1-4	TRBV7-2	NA	TGTGCCAGCGGGCAAGCAGGGAATCCGAATGAAAAACTGTTTTTT	CASGQAGNPNEKLFF
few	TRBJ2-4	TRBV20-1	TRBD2	TGCAGTGCCAGAAGCGGGGGGGCGACCAAAAACATTCAGTACTTC	CSARSGGATKNIQYF
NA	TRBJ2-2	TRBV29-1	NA	TGCAGCGTTGGGGGTAGCGGACACACCGGGGAGCTGTTTTTT	CSVGGSGHTGELFF
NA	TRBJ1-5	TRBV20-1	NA	TGCAGTGCTCATACAGGGAATCAGCCCCAGCATTTT	CSAHTGNQPQHF
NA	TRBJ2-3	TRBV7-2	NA	TGTGCCAGCAGCTTAGAGGGGGGGACCACAGATACGCAGTATTTT	CASSLEGGTTDTQYF
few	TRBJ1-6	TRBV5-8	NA	TGTGCCAGCTTCCCGGGACCGCCTTATAATTCACCCCTCCACTTT	CASFPGPPYNSPLHF
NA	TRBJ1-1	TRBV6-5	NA	TGTGCCAGCATTCGAGGACCCCGTGGAACTGAAGCTTTCTTT	CASIRGPRGTEAFF
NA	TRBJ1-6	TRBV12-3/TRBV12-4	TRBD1	TGTGCCAGCACCGGGACAGGGGTAATTCAAGCCCTCCACTTT	CASTGTGVIQALHF
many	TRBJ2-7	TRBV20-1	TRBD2	TGCAGTGCTAGGCAGCGGGGGGTCTACGAGCAGTACTTC	CSARQRGVYEQYF
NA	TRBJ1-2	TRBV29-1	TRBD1	TGCAGCGTCACTCCTCGGACAGGGGGGTATGGCTACACCTTC	CSVTPRTGGYGYTF
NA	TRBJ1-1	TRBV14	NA	TGTGCCAGCAGATCCCGGACGGGGAACACTGAAGCTTTCTTT	CASRSRTGNTEAFF
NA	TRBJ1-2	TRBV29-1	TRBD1	TGCAGCGTTGGGAGACAGGGAACGTGGGGCTACACCTTC	CSVGRQGTWGYTF
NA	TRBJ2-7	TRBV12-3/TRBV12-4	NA	TGTGCCAGCAGTTTAGTGACCACTGACAATGAGCAGTACTTC	CASSLVTTDNEQYF
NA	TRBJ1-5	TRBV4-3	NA	TGCGCCAGCAGCCAAGGGTTGAGAAGTCAGCCCCAGCATTTT	CASSQGLRSQPQHF
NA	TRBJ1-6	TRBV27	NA	TGTGCCAGCAGTTTATCGATAACCAGGACCTATAATTCACCCCTCCACTTT	CASSLSITRTYNSPLHF
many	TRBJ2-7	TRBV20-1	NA	TGCAGTGCTAGCTCCACACAGAGGTTCGGGGACGAGCAGTACTTC	CSASSTQRFGDEQYF
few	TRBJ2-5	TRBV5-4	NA	TGTGCCAGCAGCCTTGTAGGCCGGCCCTTGGAGACCCAGTACTTC	CASSLVGRPLETQYF
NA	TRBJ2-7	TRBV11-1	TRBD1	TGTGCCTGCAGCTTAGATACGGGGACAGTACCGTACGAGCAGTACTTC	CACSLDTGTVPYEQYF
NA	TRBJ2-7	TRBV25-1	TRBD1	TGTGCCAGCAGACGCCGGGACAGGGACTACGAGCAGTACTTC	CASRRRDRDYEQYF
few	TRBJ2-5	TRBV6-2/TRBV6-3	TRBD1	TGTGCCAGCAGTTACCGGGACAGGGAGGTCCAAGAGACCCAGTACTTC	CASSYRDREVQETQYF
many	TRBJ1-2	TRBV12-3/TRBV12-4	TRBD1	TGTGCCAGCAGTTCGACAGGGGGAGGCTATGGCTACACCTTC	CASSSTGGGYGYTF
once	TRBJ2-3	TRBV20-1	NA	TGCAGTGCTGACGCAATATGGGGGTCAGATACGCAGTATTTT	CSADAIWGSDTQYF
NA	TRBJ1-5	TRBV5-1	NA	TGCGCCAGCAGCTGGGACGGCCGGGGATACCAGCCCCAGCATTTT	CASSWDGRGYQPQHF
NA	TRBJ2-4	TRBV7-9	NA	TGTGCCAGCAGCTTGGCAGGGGAGGACATTCAGTACTTC	CASSLAGEDIQYF
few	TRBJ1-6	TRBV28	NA	TGTGCCAGCAGTTCGGGGCTGACACCCCTCCACTTT	CASSSGLTPLHF
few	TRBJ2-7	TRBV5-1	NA	TGCGCCAGCAGCTTGGGGAGCACAGGGTACAATGAGCAGTACTTC	CASSLGSTGYNEQYF
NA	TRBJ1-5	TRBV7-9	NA	TGTGCCAGCAGCTTAAGTTTGGTGAGGGGGAATCAGCCCCAGCATTTT	CASSLSLVRGNQPQHF
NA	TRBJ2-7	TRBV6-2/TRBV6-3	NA	TGTGCCAGCAGTTCACAGACCTACGAGCAGTACTTC	CASSSQTYEQYF
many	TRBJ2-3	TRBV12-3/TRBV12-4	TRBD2	TGTGCCAGCAGTCCTAGCGGGGGGAGTGGAGATACGCAGTATTTT	CASSPSGGSGDTQYF
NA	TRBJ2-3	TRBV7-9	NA	TGTGCCAGCAGCCCACCGTTTACGGGGGGCACAGATACGCAGTATTTT	CASSPPFTGGTDTQYF
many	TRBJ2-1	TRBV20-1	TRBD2	TGCAGTGCTTCTAGCGGGGCCACTTACTACAATGAGCAGTTCTTC	CSASSGATYYNEQFF
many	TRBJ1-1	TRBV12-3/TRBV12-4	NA	TGTGCCAGCAGTCCCCTATTGAACACTGAAGCTTTCTTT	CASSPLLNTEAFF
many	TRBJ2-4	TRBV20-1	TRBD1	TGCAGTGCGAGGGACAGCTCAAACATTCAGTACTTC	CSARDSSNIQYF
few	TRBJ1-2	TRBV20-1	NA	TGCAGTGCTAGAACGTGGCCGGGGTCTCCCTATGGCTACACCTTC	CSARTWPGSPYGYTF